The clone carrying this TCR beta chain was found a few times. What it binds is not known. For TCR beta, libraries came from iRepertoire HTBI primers and Arm-PCR of CDR3 regions. One entry per CDR3 protein, called by TCRdb with MiXCR from the multiplex PCR reads. The sample has about 470,000 distinct CDR3 sequences, 20% seen once. The time point: persistent/refractory GD, antithyroid drugs over 5 years with positive TRAb. TCR sequences were obtained from RNA taken from PBMCs. Into tubes containing EDTA, nine milliliters of peripheral blood were drawn. The record originates from a study of regulatory T cells in long-lasting Graves disease. Trimming removed 2 bases at V and 4 bases at J, with 11 bases between. The CDR3 length is 14 residues. Looked up from germline, CDR1 is MNHEY and CDR2 is SVGEGT. Findings and caveats of the study: Persistent disease was associated with favored TRBV28 usage and with favored use of TRBJ1-2 and TRBJ2-5. Tissue studied was limited to peripheral blood, excluding thyroid tissue. TCR diversity was lower in persistent Graves' patients than in newly diagnosed ones.

The rearrangement uses TRBV6-2 or TRBV6-3 and TRBJ1-2; tentatively, D is TRBD1 (6 bases). The source was peripheral blood mononuclear cells (PBMCs), collected when the disease was refractory, from a patient treated with antithyroid drugs. This TCR came from a female donor with Graves disease. This CDR3 reads CASSYRGNSYGYTF. CDR3 DNA: TGTGCCAGCAGTTACAGGGGGAATAGCTATGGCTACACCTTC.